This entry concerns a single T cell receptor beta chain. As yet, its antigen is unknown. These data are taken from a study of cytomegalovirus exposure and HLA in healthy donors. General study points: Exclusion applied to some V segments, including TRBV6-2 and TRBV6-3, as they were indistinguishable. Available immune exposure information covered CMV serostatus only.

Germline-derived CDR1 and CDR2 are MNHNS and SASEGT. The CDR3 is made up of 15 amino acids. Trimming shortened V by 4 bases and J by 3 bases, and 14 bases separated the two germline ends. Researchers ran the PCR with 60 Vbeta and 13 Jbeta primers. Measured with immunoSEQ multiplex PCR; TCRdb has only the in-frame clones, and not every one. The sample contains approximately 110,000 clones, 60% to 75% of which appear only once. The V call is TRBV6-1, the J call TRBJ2-3, with a weak D call TRBD1 (7 bases). The receptor comes from a man aged 35 to 55 in good health and CMV-seropositive. The sample taken for sequencing was PBMCs. CDR3 sequence (DNA): TGTGCCAGCAGTGGGAAGACAGGGAGGACAGATACGCAGTATTTT. Its translation: CASSGKTGRTDTQYF.